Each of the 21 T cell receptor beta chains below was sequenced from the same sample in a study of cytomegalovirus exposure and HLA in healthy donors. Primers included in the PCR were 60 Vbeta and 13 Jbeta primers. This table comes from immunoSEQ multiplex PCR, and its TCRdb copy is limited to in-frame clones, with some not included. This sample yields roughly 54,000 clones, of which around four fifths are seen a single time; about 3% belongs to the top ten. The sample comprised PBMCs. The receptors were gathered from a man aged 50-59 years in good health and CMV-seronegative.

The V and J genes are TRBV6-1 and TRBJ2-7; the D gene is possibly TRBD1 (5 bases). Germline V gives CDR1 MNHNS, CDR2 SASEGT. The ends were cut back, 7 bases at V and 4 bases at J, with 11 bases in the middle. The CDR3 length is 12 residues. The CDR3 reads CASTTESYEQYF. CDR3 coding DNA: TGTGCCAGCACGACAGAATCTTACGAGCAGTACTTC.

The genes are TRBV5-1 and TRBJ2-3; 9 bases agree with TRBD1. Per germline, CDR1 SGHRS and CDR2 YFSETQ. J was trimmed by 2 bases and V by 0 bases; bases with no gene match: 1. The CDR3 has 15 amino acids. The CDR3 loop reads CASSLGDRDTDTQYF. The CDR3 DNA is TGCGCCAGCAGCTTGGGGGACAGGGACACAGATACGCAGTATTTT.

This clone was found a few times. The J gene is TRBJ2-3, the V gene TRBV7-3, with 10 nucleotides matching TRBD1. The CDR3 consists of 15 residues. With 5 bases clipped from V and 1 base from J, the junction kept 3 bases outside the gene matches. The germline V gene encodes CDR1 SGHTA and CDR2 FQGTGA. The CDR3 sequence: CASSHGQGGTDTQYF. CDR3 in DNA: TGTGCCAGCAGCCACGGACAGGGGGGCACAGATACGCAGTATTTT.

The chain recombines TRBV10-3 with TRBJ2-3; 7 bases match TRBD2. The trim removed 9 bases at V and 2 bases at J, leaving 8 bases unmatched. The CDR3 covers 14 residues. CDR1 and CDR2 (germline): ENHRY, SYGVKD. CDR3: CAIRGVKATDTQYF. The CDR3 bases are TGTGCCATTCGGGGGGTAAAGGCCACAGATACGCAGTATTTT.

The CDR3 spells CSVEEGGNEKLFF. CDR3 bases: TGCAGCGTTGAAGAGGGGGGTAACGAAAAACTGTTTTTT. The gene calls are TRBV29-1 and TRBJ1-4, with a weak D call TRBD1 (5 bases). The CDR3 covers 13 residues. With 0 bases removed from V and 8 bases from J, the gap between germline ends came to 10 bases. Germline CDR1 SQVTM, CDR2 ANQGSEA. Based on the CDR3 plus reference TRBV29-1 and TRBJ1-4, the full variable domain is SAVISQKPSRDICQRGTSLTIQCQVDSQVTMMFWYRQQPGQSLTLIATANQGSEATYESGFVIDKFPISRPNLTFSTLTVSNMSPEDSSIYLCSVEEGGNEKLFFGSGTQLSVL.

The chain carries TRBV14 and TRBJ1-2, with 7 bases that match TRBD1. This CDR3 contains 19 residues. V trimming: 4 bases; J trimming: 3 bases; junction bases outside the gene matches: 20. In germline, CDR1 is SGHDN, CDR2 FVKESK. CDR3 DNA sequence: TGTGCCAGCAGCCCATCTACATTCTTAGGGGGCGAACCCGACTATGGCTACACCTTC. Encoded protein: CASSPSTFLGGEPDYGYTF.

CDR3 in DNA: TGTGCCAGCGGCGGGGGGCCGGAGACCCAGTACTTC. Translated: CASGGGPETQYF. This sequence joins TRBV7-8 and TRBJ2-5, with 8 bases lining up with TRBD2. From germline, CDR1 is SGHVS and CDR2 FQNEAQ. The CDR3 covers 12 residues. V trimming: 8 bases; J trimming: 5 bases; junction bases outside the gene matches: 4.

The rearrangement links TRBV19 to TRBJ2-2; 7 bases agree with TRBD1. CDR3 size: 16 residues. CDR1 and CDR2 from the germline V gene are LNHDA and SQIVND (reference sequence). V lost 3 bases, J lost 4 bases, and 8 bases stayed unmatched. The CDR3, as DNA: TGTGCCAGTAGTATGGGTAGGGGGCTTGGCACCGGGGAGCTGTTTTTT. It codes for CASSMGRGLGTGELFF.

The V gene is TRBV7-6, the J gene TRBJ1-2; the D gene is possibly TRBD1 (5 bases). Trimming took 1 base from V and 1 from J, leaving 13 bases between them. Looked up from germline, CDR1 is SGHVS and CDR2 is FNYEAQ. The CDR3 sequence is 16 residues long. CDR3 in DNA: TGTGCCAGCAGCTTAGGGCCCGACAGACTTAACTATGGCTACACCTTC. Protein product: CASSLGPDRLNYGYTF.

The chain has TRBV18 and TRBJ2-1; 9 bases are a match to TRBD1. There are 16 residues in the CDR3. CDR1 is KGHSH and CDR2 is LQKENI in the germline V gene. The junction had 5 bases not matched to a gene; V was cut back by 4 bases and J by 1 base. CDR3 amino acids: CASSLRDRVSYNEQFF. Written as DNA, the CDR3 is TGTGCCAGCTCACTACGGGACAGGGTTTCCTACAATGAGCAGTTCTTC.

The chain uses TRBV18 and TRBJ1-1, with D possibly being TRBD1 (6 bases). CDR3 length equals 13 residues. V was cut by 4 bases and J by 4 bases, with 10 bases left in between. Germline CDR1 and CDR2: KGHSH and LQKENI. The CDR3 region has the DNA TGTGCCAGCTCACTGAAAGGGGGCACTGAAGCTTTCTTT. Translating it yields CASSLKGGTEAFF.

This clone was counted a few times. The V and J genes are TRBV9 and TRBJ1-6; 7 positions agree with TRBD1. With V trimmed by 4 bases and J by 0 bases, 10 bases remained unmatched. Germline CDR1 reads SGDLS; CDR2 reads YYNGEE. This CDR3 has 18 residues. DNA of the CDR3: TGTGCCAGCAGCCCAGCCGGGACAGACAGCTCCTATAATTCACCCCTCCACTTT. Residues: CASSPAGTDSSYNSPLHF.

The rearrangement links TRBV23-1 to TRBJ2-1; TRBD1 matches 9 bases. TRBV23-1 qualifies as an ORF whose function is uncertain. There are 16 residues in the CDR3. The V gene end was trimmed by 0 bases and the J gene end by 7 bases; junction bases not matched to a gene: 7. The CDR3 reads CASSQSWDRVKNEQFF. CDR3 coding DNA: TGCGCCAGCAGTCAATCGTGGGACAGGGTCAAAAATGAGCAGTTCTTC.

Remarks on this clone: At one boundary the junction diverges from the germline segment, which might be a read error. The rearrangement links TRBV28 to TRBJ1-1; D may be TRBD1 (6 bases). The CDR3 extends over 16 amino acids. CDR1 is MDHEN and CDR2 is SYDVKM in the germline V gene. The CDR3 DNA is TGTGCCAGCAGCAGAGAGGGGGGGAAACGGAACGCTGAAGCTTTCTTT. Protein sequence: CASSREGGKRNAEAFF.

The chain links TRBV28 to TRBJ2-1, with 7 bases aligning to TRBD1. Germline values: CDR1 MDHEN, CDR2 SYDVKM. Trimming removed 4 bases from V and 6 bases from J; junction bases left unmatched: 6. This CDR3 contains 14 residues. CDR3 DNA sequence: TGTGCCAGCAGTTCCCGGGGACAGTTCAATGAGCAGTTCTTC. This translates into CASSSRGQFNEQFF.

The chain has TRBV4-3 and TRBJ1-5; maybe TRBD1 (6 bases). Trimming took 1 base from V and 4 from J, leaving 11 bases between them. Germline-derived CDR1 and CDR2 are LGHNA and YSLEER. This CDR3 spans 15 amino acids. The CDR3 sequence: CASSQVAGANQPQHF. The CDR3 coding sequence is TGCGCCAGCAGCCAAGTAGCGGGGGCAAATCAGCCCCAGCATTTT.

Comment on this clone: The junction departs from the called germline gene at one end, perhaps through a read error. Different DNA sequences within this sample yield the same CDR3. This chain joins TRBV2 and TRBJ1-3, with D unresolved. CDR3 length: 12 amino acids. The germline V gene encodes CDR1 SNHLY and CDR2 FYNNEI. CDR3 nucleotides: TGCGCCACGGCGGGCCCGGGAAACACCATATATTTT. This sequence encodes CATAGPGNTIYF.

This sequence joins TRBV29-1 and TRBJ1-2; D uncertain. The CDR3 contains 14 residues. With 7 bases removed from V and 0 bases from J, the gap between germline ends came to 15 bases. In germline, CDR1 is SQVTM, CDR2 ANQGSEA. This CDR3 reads CSAGPEMANYGYTF. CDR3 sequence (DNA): TGCAGCGCTGGTCCTGAGATGGCTAACTATGGCTACACCTTC.

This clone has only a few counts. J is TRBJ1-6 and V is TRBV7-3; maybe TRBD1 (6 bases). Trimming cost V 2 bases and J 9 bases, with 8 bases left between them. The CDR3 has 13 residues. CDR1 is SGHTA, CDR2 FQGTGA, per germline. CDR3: CASSLQQGSPLHF. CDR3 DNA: TGTGCCAGCAGCTTACAACAGGGTTCACCCCTCCACTTT.

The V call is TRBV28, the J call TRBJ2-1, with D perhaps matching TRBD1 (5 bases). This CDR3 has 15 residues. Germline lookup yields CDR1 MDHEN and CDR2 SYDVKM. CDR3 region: CATNGAIGFYNEQFF. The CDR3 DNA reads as TGTGCAACCAATGGGGCGATCGGGTTTTACAATGAGCAGTTCTTC.

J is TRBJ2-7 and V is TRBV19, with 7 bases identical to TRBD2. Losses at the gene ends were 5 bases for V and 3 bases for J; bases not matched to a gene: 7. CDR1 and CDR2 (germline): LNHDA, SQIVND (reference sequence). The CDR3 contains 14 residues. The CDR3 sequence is CASSLAGRVYEQYF. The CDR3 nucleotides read TGTGCCAGTAGTCTGGCAGGGAGGGTCTACGAGCAGTACTTC.